These 27 T cell receptor beta chains came from one sample sequenced in a study of response to subunit inactivated influenza vaccine. One entry per CDR3 protein, called by TCRdb with MiXCR from the RT-PCR reads. The sample yields 500,000 to 650,000 distinct CDR3 sequences, approximately 7.7% seen once. This sample comprised PBMCs from blood, obtained around 2 years after vaccination. The receptors derive from a man between 50 and 75 years old who received an inactivated influenza vaccine.

This clonotype was seen many times. This chain links TRBV12-3 or TRBV12-4 with TRBJ2-7; 10 positions agree with TRBD1. J lost 4 bases, V lost 6 bases, and 12 bases had no gene match. The CDR3 covers 16 residues. CDR3 residues: CASSLSGGQGKYEQYF. The DNA for the CDR3 is TGTGCCAGCAGCTTGTCTGGGGGACAGGGGAAATACGAGCAGTACTTC.

In this sample, this clonotype turned up many times. A read error may produce the germline difference seen at one junction end. The chain has TRBV5-1 and TRBJ2-5; D gene unclear. The germline gives CDR1 SGHRS, CDR2 YFSETQ. The CDR3 consists of 11 residues. The CDR3 spells CASSLLETQYF. DNA for the CDR3: TGTGCCAGCAGCTTGTTAGAGACCCAGTACTTC. The full variable domain, with the rest looked up from reference TRBV5-1 and TRBJ2-5, is KAGVTQTPRYLIKTRGQQVTLSCSPISGHRSVSWYQQTPGQGLQFLFEYFSETQRNKGNFPGRFSGRQFSNSRSEMNVSTLELGDSALYLCASSLLETQYFGPGTRLLVL.

The chain recombines TRBV10-3 with TRBJ2-1; maybe TRBD2 (5 bases). In germline, CDR1 is ENHRY, CDR2 SYGVKD. Trimming shortened V by 4 bases and J by 4 bases, and 14 bases separated the two germline ends. The CDR3 extends over 15 amino acids. CDR3 amino acids: CAISGGRFGYNEQFF. The CDR3 DNA follows: TGTGCCATCAGTGGAGGGAGATTCGGGTACAATGAGCAGTTCTTC.

This clonotype has a count of ten or more. The CDR3 DNA reads TGTGCCACCAGTGACCTTAATCAGCCCCAGCATTTT. It encodes CATSDLNQPQHF. The rearrangement links TRBV24-1 to TRBJ1-5; D call uncertain. V lost 4 bases and J 4 bases, leaving 4 bases between the germline ends. The CDR3 has 12 residues. Per germline, CDR1 KGHDR and CDR2 SFDVKD.

This clonotype was picked up a small number of times. The CDR3 DNA follows: TGCAGTGCCCCTGAGACAGGGGGCATTGGGAATAAGGGCACTGAAGCTTTCTTT. Translating it yields CSAPETGGIGNKGTEAFF. This chain links TRBV20-1 with TRBJ1-1; 10 nucleotides align to TRBD1. CDR1 and CDR2 (germline): DFQATT, SNEGSKA (reference sequence). V dropped 6 bases and J dropped 4; count of bases not matched to a gene: 20. This CDR3 spans 18 amino acids.

The genes are TRBV29-1 and TRBJ1-5; D is possibly TRBD1 (6 bases). Trimming left V 5 bases short and J 7 bases short, with 15 bases between. The CDR3 is made up of 13 amino acids. CDR1 SQVTM and CDR2 ANQGSEA come from the germline V gene. The CDR3 here is CSVWGGGTQPQHF. For the CDR3, the DNA is TGCAGCGTTTGGGGCGGGGGCACCCAGCCCCAGCATTTT.

This clonotype was counted between two and nine times. The chain is built from TRBV5-6 and TRBJ1-2, with D perhaps TRBD1 (6 bases). The CDR3 runs 16 residues. Germline CDR1 is SGHDT and CDR2 is YYEEEE. Between the trimmed V and J ends, which lost 5 bases and 0 bases, there was a span of 17 bases. Written as DNA, the CDR3 is TGTGCCAGCAGAGAGTGGACAGCCTTAGCTAACTATGGCTACACCTTC. Translating gives CASREWTALANYGYTF.

This clonotype was counted only a few times. The chain carries TRBV4-1 and TRBJ2-7; D is undetermined. V was shortened by 0 bases and J by 7 bases, with 19 bases between the two germline ends. The CDR3 is 16 residues long. Germline lookup yields CDR1 MGHRA and CDR2 YSYEKL. In DNA, the CDR3 is TGCGCCAGCAGCCAAGAGAGTTTCCCGAGTTTGGATGAGCAGTACTTC. This translates into CASSQESFPSLDEQYF.

This clonotype was picked up many times. This rearrangement joins TRBV4-1 to TRBJ1-2, with D tentatively TRBD1 (5 bases). The germline V and J ends were trimmed by 4 bases and 7 bases, with 13 bases remaining between them. There are 13 residues in the CDR3. CDR1 MGHRA and CDR2 YSYEKL come from the germline V gene. The CDR3 spells CASSRPGPGGYTF. Here the CDR3 DNA reads TGCGCCAGCAGCCGTCCAGGGCCAGGTGGCTACACCTTC.

In its sample, this clonotype was seen many times. The chain combines TRBV29-1 with TRBJ1-2, with 7 bases matching TRBD1. The CDR3 runs 14 residues. Germline CDR1 reads SQVTM; CDR2 reads ANQGSEA. V was clipped by 1 base and J by 7 bases; unmatched bases: 9. Written as DNA, the CDR3 is TGCAGCGTTGAAGCGGGGGGACAGTTCTCTGGCTACACCTTC. This sequence encodes CSVEAGGQFSGYTF.

This clonotype appeared a few times. The chain employs TRBV4-3 and TRBJ1-3; D not certain. The CDR3 is 17 amino acids. Germline assignment: CDR1 LGHNA and CDR2 YSLEER. Trimming cost V 0 bases and J 0 bases, with 12 bases left between them. The CDR3 loop reads CASSQDQASSSGNTIYF. CDR3 coding DNA: TGCGCCAGCAGCCAAGATCAAGCGAGTAGCTCTGGAAACACCATATATTTT.

V usage is TRBV28 and J usage is TRBJ2-3, with a weak D call TRBD2 (5 bases). Deletions cut 3 bases from V and 6 bases from J, with 13 bases between. Germline values: CDR1 MDHEN, CDR2 SYDVKM. The CDR3 runs 14 residues. The CDR3 nucleotides read TGTGCCAGCAGTTTGGGCCTAGCTCGCGATACGCAGTATTTT. It specifies CASSLGLARDTQYF.

This clonotype was found many times. The V and J genes are TRBV5-1 and TRBJ2-5; possibly TRBD1 for D (5 bases). The V end was cut by 1 base, the J end by 4 bases, with 14 bases between. From germline, CDR1 is SGHRS and CDR2 YFSETQ. The CDR3 length is 15 residues. CDR3 sequence reads: CASSLQDIPGETQYF. CDR3 in DNA: TGCGCCAGCAGCTTGCAGGACATACCTGGAGAGACCCAGTACTTC.

Only one count was recorded for this clonotype. This sequence joins TRBV10-2 and TRBJ2-3; 8 bases align to TRBD2. The CDR3 covers 14 residues. Trimming at V came to 8 bases and at J to 0 bases, leaving 4 bases not matched to a gene. Germline CDR1 reads WSHSY; CDR2 reads SAAADI. The CDR3 nucleotides are TGCGCCAGCGCGGCTAGCGGGAGCACAGATACGCAGTATTTT. This translates into CASAASGSTDTQYF.

The chain recombines TRBV6-2 or TRBV6-3 with TRBJ2-2; 14 bases line up with TRBD2. V was pared by 6 bases and J by 3 bases, with 6 bases of the junction left unmatched. The CDR3 has 17 residues. Germline V gives CDR1 MNHEY, CDR2 SVGEGT. For the CDR3, the DNA is TGTGCCAGCAGGCGGACTAGCGGGGGGCCGCACACCGGGGAGCTGTTTTTT. The encoded protein is CASRRTSGGPHTGELFF.

This clonotype was seen ten or more times. The rearrangement links TRBV3-1 to TRBJ1-6; D unclear. The CDR3 has 15 residues. The germline V gene encodes CDR1 LGHDT and CDR2 YNNKEL (reference sequence). Trimming took off 4 bases at V and 9 bases at J, with 16 bases between the two ends. Here the CDR3 DNA reads TGTGCCAGCAGCCCCCGTGGAGGGCGAAGTTCACCCCTCCACTTT. Residues: CASSPRGGRSSPLHF.

V usage is TRBV27 and J usage is TRBJ2-2, with D maybe TRBD2 (5 bases). This CDR3 contains 14 residues. Germline CDR1 reads MNHEY; CDR2 reads SMNVEV (reference sequence). V shed 5 bases and J shed 7 bases, with 14 bases lying between them. The DNA for the CDR3 is TGTGCCAGCAGTAGAGAGGGCCGGATCGGGGAGCTGTTTTTT. Its translation: CASSREGRIGELFF.

This clonotype was counted at least ten times. The rearrangement links TRBV7-9 to TRBJ2-6; D is uncertain. Germline-derived CDR1 and CDR2 are SEHNR and FQNEAQ (reference sequence). Trimming removed 11 bases at V and 2 bases at J, with 7 bases between. This CDR3 spans 12 amino acids. The CDR3 reads CAGDPGANVLTF. In DNA, the CDR3 is TGTGCCGGTGACCCTGGGGCCAACGTCCTGACTTTC.

This sequence joins TRBV7-9 and TRBJ1-6; D not certain. Trimming removed 1 base from V and 7 bases from J, with 11 bases in between. This CDR3 is 15 amino acids long. Germline loops: CDR1 SEHNR, CDR2 FQNEAQ (reference sequence). DNA for the CDR3: TGTGCCAGCAGCTTAGAAGGACGGATGAATTCACCCCTCCACTTT. This encodes CASSLEGRMNSPLHF.

This clonotype was seen only a few times. The chain uses TRBV7-2 and TRBJ2-5; unclear D gene. V lost 5 bases and J lost 5, with 15 bases in between. The length of the CDR3 is 14 residues. Germline lookup yields CDR1 SGHTA and CDR2 FQGNSA. CDR3 DNA: TGTGCCAGCAGCCCCAGGACCAGACGGGAGACCCAGTACTTC. Translation gives CASSPRTRRETQYF.

V gene TRBV5-1 combines with J gene TRBJ2-3, with D possibly matching TRBD2 (5 bases). CDR1 SGHRS and CDR2 YFSETQ come from the germline V gene. The CDR3 covers 14 residues. Trimming took off 4 bases at V and 5 bases at J, with 14 bases between the two ends. The CDR3 is CASSAGLERDTQYF. The CDR3 coding sequence is TGCGCCAGCAGCGCCGGACTGGAACGAGATACGCAGTATTTT.

V and J are TRBV4-3 and TRBJ2-7, with a possible D match to TRBD1 (6 bases). The CDR3 contains 15 residues. V was shortened by 2 bases and J by 3 bases, with 14 bases between the two germline ends. CDR1 and CDR2 from the germline V gene are LGHNA and YSLEER. CDR3 coding DNA: TGCGCCAGCAGCCAACAAAAGGCAGGGGACTACGAGCAGTACTTC. Encoded protein: CASSQQKAGDYEQYF.

This clonotype has more than one count but fewer than ten. V usage is TRBV7-3 and J usage is TRBJ2-1; 10 bases are a match to TRBD2. Looked up from germline, CDR1 is SGHTA and CDR2 is FQGTGA. The J segment lost 9 bases and the V segment lost 6 bases, leaving 20 bases of the junction unmatched. The CDR3 consists of 18 residues. CDR3 sequence: CASSSSAGLAEKSGEQFF. CDR3 DNA sequence: TGTGCCAGCAGTTCCTCCGCCGGACTAGCGGAAAAATCGGGTGAGCAGTTCTTC.

This clonotype was picked up a small number of times. The J gene is TRBJ1-1, the V gene TRBV6-5; perhaps TRBD1 as D (5 bases). The CDR3 has 14 residues. Trimming took off 0 bases at V and 4 bases at J, with 9 bases between the two ends. CDR1 is MNHEY and CDR2 is SVGAGI in the germline V gene. The chain's CDR3 is CASSYSGQFTEAFF. CDR3 sequence (DNA): TGTGCCAGCAGTTACTCGGGGCAATTCACTGAAGCTTTCTTT.

About this clonotype: One end of the junction is discordant with germline, which a read error may explain. J is TRBJ2-7 and V is TRBV11-2, with 7 bases identical to TRBD1. The V gene's germline CDR1 is SGHAT and CDR2 FQNNGV. The CDR3 contains 11 residues. In nucleotides, the CDR3 is TGTGCCAGCAGCTTAGGACAGGGAGACGACTTC. Residues: CASSLGQGDDF.

This clonotype has a handful of counts. The chain employs TRBV12-3 or TRBV12-4 and TRBJ2-2; the match to TRBD2 covers 7 bases. J was trimmed by 7 bases and V by 5 bases; bases with no gene match: 10. The CDR3 has 15 residues. The CDR3 loop is CASSPLAGLGGELFF. CDR3 nucleotide sequence: TGTGCCAGCAGTCCCCTGGCCGGACTAGGCGGGGAGCTGTTTTTT.

This clonotype was picked up a small number of times. The rearrangement uses TRBV3-1 and TRBJ1-1; 10 bases line up with TRBD1. The CDR3 runs 16 residues. The V and J ends lost 3 bases and 6 bases, in that order; junction bases with no gene match: 10. Germline CDR1 reads LGHDT; CDR2 reads YNNKEL (reference sequence). The CDR3 coding sequence is TGTGCCAGCAGCCAGACAGGGGGCCCGTGGGCCCCTGAAGCTTTCTTT. Translation gives CASSQTGGPWAPEAFF.